Listed below are T cell receptor beta chains from one sample, sequenced in a study of liver allograft versus peripheral blood T cells. In TCRdb, the reads were re-called with MiXCR into one record per CDR3 protein. The data show over 3,000 distinct CDR3 sequences, roughly a fifth seen once. The receptors here all came from a human patient who had a liver transplant. Some T cells here may be from the graft donor. The CDR3 runs from the conserved cysteine through the conserved F or W. A D gene is named only where the DNA matches it firmly. Size tells how often a clone was seen (once, few, many) or the class of an expanded clone, and some rows leave it out.

clone_size	v_call	j_call	d_call	cdr3_nt	cdr3_aa
medium-sized	TRBV20-1	TRBJ1-5	-	TGCAGTGCTTCCCCCGGCAGTAGCAATCAGCCCCAGCATTTT	CSASPGSSNQPQHF
medium-sized	TRBV5-4	TRBJ2-7	-	TGTGCCAGCAGCTTCTGGGAAGGTCTTTACTCCTACGAGCAGTACTTC	CASSFWEGLYSYEQYF
medium-sized	TRBV20-1	TRBJ1-6	-	TGCAGTGCTAGGGAGACCAATTGGCCCGACCCTTCCTATAATTCACCCCTCCACTTT	CSARETNWPDPSYNSPLHF
-	TRBV19	TRBJ1-4	-	TGTGTCAGTAGTTTCAGGGACACTAATGAAAAACTGTTTTTT	CVSSFRDTNEKLFF
medium-sized	TRBV7-2	TRBJ2-7	TRBD2	TGTGCCAGCAGCGACCGACTAGCGGTCTTTTACTTC	CASSDRLAVFYF
medium-sized	TRBV18	TRBJ1-3	-	TGTGCCAGCGCCTCTGGAAACACCATATATTTT	CASASGNTIYF
-	TRBV6-1	TRBJ1-2	TRBD1	TGTGCCAGCAGTGTCAGGGACAGTTTCTATGGCTACACCTTC	CASSVRDSFYGYTF
medium-sized	TRBV7-2	TRBJ1-2	-	TGTGCCAGCAGCCCCCTAGTCGGAGGGAACTATGGCTACACCTTC	CASSPLVGGNYGYTF
-	TRBV10-3	TRBJ2-3	-	TGTGCCATCAGTGAAAGGGGGAGCACAGATACGCAGTATTTT	CAISERGSTDTQYF
many	TRBV7-9	TRBJ2-2	TRBD2	TGTGCCAGCAGCCGCTTAACCCCCCCGGGACTAGCGGGAGGGCGACTTACGACCGGGGAGCTGTTTTTT	CASSRLTPPGLAGGRLTTGELFF
medium-sized	TRBV5-4	TRBJ2-1	TRBD2	TGTGCCAGCGAGGCGGGAGGGCCGCAAAATGAGCAGTTCTTC	CASEAGGPQNEQFF
medium-sized	TRBV18	TRBJ1-5	-	TGTGCCAGCTCACCACAGGAGCGGGGGCCCCAGCATTTT	CASSPQERGPQHF
medium-sized	TRBV20-1	TRBJ1-5	-	TGCAGTGCTAGAGAGGACCGGAATCAGCCCCAGCATTTT	CSAREDRNQPQHF
medium-sized	TRBV6-5	TRBJ1-2	-	TGTGCCAGCAGTTACAACGGGGGGGGTGGCTACACCTTC	CASSYNGGGGYTF
-	TRBV19	TRBJ2-2	TRBD1	TGTGCCAGTAGTGGACAGGCGGGCCTCGCCGGGGAGCTGTTTTTT	CASSGQAGLAGELFF
once	TRBV6-6	TRBJ1-2	TRBD1	TGTGCCAGCAGTGAAGCCCTACCCCGACAGGGGGGATGGTATGGCTACACCTTC	CASSEALPRQGGWYGYTF
medium-sized	TRBV27	TRBJ2-7	-	TGTGCCAGCAGTCCTGACAGGTTTTTCTACGAGCAGTACTTC	CASSPDRFFYEQYF
many	TRBV30	TRBJ1-1	-	TGTGCCTGGAGTCGCCGATTGAACACTGAAGCTTTCTTT	CAWSRRLNTEAFF
medium-sized	TRBV7-2	TRBJ1-3	-	TGTGCCAGCAGTTGGAAGTCGGGAAACACCATATATTTT	CASSWKSGNTIYF
medium-sized	TRBV6-2/TRBV6-3	TRBJ2-6	TRBD2	TGTGCCAGCACTCAACCTTCCCGAACTTGGGGGGGCTCTGGGGCCAACGTCCTGACTTTC	CASTQPSRTWGGSGANVLTF
medium-sized	TRBV18	TRBJ1-1	TRBD1	TGTGCCAGCTCACCACCTCCGGGACAGGGGAGCACTGAAGCTTTCTTT	CASSPPPGQGSTEAFF
medium-sized	TRBV20-1	TRBJ2-2	TRBD1	TGCAGTGCTAGAGATTCGGGACAGAGCGCGAACACCGGGGAGCTGTTTTTT	CSARDSGQSANTGELFF
many	TRBV19	TRBJ2-2	TRBD2	TGTGCCAGTAGTATCGGGACTACCGGGGCCGGGGAGCTGTTTTTT	CASSIGTTGAGELFF
large	TRBV6-2/TRBV6-3	TRBJ1-2	-	TGTGCCAGCAGTTACTCGATTGGGTATGGCTACACCTTC	CASSYSIGYGYTF
medium-sized	TRBV6-5	TRBJ2-2	TRBD2	TGTGCCAGCGGGAGGGGAGATGTTACCGGGGAGCTGTTTTTT	CASGRGDVTGELFF
medium-sized	TRBV18	TRBJ2-7	-	TGTGCCAGCTCTTCGGGCAGCGGCTCTTCCTACGAGCAGTACTTC	CASSSGSGSSYEQYF
large	TRBV18	TRBJ1-5	-	TGTGCCAGCTCCGGATCTGGCAATCAGCCCCAGCATTTT	CASSGSGNQPQHF
medium-sized	TRBV20-1	TRBJ2-4	-	TGCAGTGCTAGCGCTAGCAGAAACATTCAGTACTTC	CSASASRNIQYF
medium-sized	TRBV20-1	TRBJ1-2	TRBD1	TGCAGTGCTATCAAAGGGGGCGCAGATTATGGCTACACCTTC	CSAIKGGADYGYTF
medium-sized	TRBV6-6	TRBJ1-3	-	TGTGCCAGCAGTTACGGTCGGGCTGGAAACACCATATATTTT	CASSYGRAGNTIYF
medium-sized	TRBV20-1	TRBJ2-1	-	TGCAGTGCTCCCACAGCTTTAGCGTTTTCATGGTCCTACAATGAGCAGTTCTTC	CSAPTALAFSWSYNEQFF
medium-sized	TRBV12-3/TRBV12-4	TRBJ2-2	-	TGTGCCAGCAGTCGAGACACACGGGGGGAGCTGTTTTTT	CASSRDTRGELFF
medium-sized	TRBV20-1	TRBJ1-2	-	TGCAGTGCCCCACGCTACTCGGTGAGGACCTTC	CSAPRYSVRTF
medium-sized	TRBV20-1	TRBJ2-7	-	TGCAGTGCCCTAACTAGGGGTGCCTACGAGCAGTACTTC	CSALTRGAYEQYF
-	TRBV24-1	TRBJ2-2	-	TGTGCCACCAGCCCAACTACCTTGAGCGGGGAGCTGTTTTTT	CATSPTTLSGELFF
medium-sized	TRBV9	TRBJ1-6	TRBD1	TGTGCCAGCAGCGTAGAGGGACAGGGAGGTTCACCCCTCCACTTT	CASSVEGQGGSPLHF
-	TRBV7-9	TRBJ2-6	-	TGTGCCACCGCCCGGGGGCGCCGGGTTGGGACCAACGTCCTGACTTTC	CATARGRRVGTNVLTF
-	TRBV19	TRBJ2-3	-	TGTGCCAGTAGGCTCGGACGGCAATTCACAGATACGCAGTATTTT	CASRLGRQFTDTQYF
few	TRBV2	TRBJ2-7	TRBD1	TGTGCCAGCGGCTGGACAGGGGGCGAAGGCGAGCAGTACTTC	CASGWTGGEGEQYF
-	TRBV24-1	TRBJ2-2	TRBD2	TGTGCCACCAGTGATTCGAGCGGGGCCGGGCCCGGGGAGCTGTTTTTT	CATSDSSGAGPGELFF
medium-sized	TRBV9	TRBJ2-7	-	TGTGCCAGCAGCCCTGGAACAGGGATTCTACGAAGGCAGTACTTC	CASSPGTGILRRQYF
medium-sized	TRBV18	TRBJ2-7	TRBD1	TGTGCCAGCTCACCCGGGACAGGTGGCTCCTACGAGCAGTACTTC	CASSPGTGGSYEQYF